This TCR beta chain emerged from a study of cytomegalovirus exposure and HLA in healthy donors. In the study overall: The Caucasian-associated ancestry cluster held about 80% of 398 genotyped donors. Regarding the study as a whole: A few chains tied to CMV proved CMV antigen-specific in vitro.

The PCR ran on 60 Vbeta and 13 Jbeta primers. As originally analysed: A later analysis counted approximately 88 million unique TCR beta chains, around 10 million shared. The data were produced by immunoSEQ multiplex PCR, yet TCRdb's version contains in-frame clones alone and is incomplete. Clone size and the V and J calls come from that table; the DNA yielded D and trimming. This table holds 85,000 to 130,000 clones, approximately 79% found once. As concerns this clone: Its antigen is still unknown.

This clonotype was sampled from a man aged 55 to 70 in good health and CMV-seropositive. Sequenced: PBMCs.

The CDR3 nucleotides read TGTGCCTGGAGTACCAGCGGGGGGGCCTACGAGCAGTACTTC. Translation: CAWSTSGGAYEQYF. The chain links TRBV30 to TRBJ2-7; 10 positions match TRBD2. The germline V gene encodes CDR1 GTSNPN and CDR2 SVGIG (reference sequence). V shed 2 bases and J 2 bases; nucleotides not matched to a gene: 3. This CDR3 is 14 amino acids long.